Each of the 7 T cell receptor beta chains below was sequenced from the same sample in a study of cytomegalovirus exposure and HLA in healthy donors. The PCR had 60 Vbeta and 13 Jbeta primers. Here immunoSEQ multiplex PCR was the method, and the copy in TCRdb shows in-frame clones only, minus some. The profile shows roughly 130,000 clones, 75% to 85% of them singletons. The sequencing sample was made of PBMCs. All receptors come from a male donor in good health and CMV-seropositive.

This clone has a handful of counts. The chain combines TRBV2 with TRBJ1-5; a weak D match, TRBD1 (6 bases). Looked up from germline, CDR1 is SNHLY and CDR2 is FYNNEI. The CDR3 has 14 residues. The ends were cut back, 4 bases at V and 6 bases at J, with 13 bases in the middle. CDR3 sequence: CASSAETGSQPQHF. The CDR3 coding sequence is TGTGCCAGCAGTGCTGAGACAGGAAGTCAGCCCCAGCATTTT.

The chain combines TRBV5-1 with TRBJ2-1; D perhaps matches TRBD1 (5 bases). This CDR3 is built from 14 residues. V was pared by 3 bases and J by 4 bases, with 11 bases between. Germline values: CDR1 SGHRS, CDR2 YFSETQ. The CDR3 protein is CASSSGRTYNEQFF. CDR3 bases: TGCGCCAGCAGCTCCGGACGGACATACAATGAGCAGTTCTTC.

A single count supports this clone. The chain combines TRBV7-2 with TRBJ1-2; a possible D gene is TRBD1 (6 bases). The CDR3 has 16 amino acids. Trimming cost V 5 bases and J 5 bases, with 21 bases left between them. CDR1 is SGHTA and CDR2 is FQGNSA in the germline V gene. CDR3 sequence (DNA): TGTGCCAGCAGCCCAGACACAATTGGGGGGGCTTATGGCTACACCTTC. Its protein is CASSPDTIGGAYGYTF.

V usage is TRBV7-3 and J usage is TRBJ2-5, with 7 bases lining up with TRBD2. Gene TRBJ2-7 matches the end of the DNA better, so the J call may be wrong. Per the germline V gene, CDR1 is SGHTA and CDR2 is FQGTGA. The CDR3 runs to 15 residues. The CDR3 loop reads CASSLTGGSGYEQYF. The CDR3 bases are TGTGCCAGCAGCTTAACCGGCGGGAGTGGATACGAGCAGTACTTC.

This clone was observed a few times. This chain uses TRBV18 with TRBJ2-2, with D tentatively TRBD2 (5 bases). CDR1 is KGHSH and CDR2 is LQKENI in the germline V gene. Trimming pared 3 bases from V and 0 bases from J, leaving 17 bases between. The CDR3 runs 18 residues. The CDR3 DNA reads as TGTGCCAGCTCACCCGTGACCCGGCAACTAGCGAACACCGGGGAGCTGTTTTTT. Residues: CASSPVTRQLANTGELFF.

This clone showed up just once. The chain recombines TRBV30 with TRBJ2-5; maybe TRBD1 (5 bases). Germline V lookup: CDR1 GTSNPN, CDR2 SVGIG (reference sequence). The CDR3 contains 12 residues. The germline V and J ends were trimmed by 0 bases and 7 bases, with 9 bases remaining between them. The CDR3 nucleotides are TGTGCCTGGAGTGTACTAACAGGGACCCAGTACTTC. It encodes CAWSVLTGTQYF.

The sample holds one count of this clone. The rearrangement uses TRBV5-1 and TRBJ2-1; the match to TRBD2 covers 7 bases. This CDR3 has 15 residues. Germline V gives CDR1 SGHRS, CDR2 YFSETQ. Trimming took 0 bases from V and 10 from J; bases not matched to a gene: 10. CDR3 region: CASSLDPGGGQEQFF. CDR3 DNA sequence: TGCGCCAGCAGCTTGGACCCGGGGGGTGGTCAGGAGCAGTTCTTC.